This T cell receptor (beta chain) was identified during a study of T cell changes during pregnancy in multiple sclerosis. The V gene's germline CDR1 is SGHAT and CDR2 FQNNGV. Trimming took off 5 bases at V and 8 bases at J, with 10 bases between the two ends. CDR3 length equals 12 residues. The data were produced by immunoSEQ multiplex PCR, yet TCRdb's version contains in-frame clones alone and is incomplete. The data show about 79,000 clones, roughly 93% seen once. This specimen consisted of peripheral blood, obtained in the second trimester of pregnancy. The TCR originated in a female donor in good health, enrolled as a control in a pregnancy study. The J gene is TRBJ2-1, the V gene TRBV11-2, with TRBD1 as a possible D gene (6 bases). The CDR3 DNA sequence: TGTGCCAGCAGCCCTCAGGGGTATGAGCAGTTCTTC. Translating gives CASSPQGYEQFF.